This is a list of T cell receptor beta chains from one sample in a study of siplizumab effects on memory and regulatory T cells. The assay was immunoSEQ multiplex PCR, and TCRdb's table has in-frame clones only and misses some. The data contain about 40,000 clones, about 90% of them singletons. The sequenced material came from naive CD4+ T cells sorted from blood. These receptors came from a human donor in good health. CDR3s include the opening cysteine and the closing phenylalanine or tryptophan. The D gene is left open where the match is weak. Clone size is not always given. Where it is, it says once, few, many or a class for expanded clones.

D | J | V | size | CDR3 | DNA
NA | TRBJ2-5 | TRBV19 | few | CASSALGEGALKETQYF | TGTGCCAGTAGTGCCCTGGGGGAGGGGGCGCTAAAAGAGACCCAGTACTTC
NA | TRBJ2-7 | TRBV7-2 | NA | CASSLGWGRADYEQYF | TGTGCCAGCAGCTTAGGGTGGGGCAGGGCCGACTACGAGCAGTACTTC
NA | TRBJ2-7 | TRBV5-6 | NA | CASSRRFGGEQYF | TGTGCCAGCAGCCGGCGGTTTGGGGGAGAGCAGTACTTC
TRBD2 | TRBJ2-7 | TRBV20-1 | NA | CSARGEGEQYF | TGCAGTGCTAGAGGGGAGGGCGAGCAGTACTTC
NA | TRBJ2-1 | TRBV11-3 | NA | CASSLDVGSGPNEQFF | TGTGCCAGCAGCTTAGACGTGGGGTCCGGCCCAAATGAGCAGTTCTTC
NA | TRBJ2-2 | TRBV7-2 | NA | CASSPRTVGGELFF | TGTGCCAGCAGCCCGAGGACGGTAGGCGGGGAGCTGTTTTTT
NA | TRBJ1-2 | TRBV11-2 | NA | CASSSSDGYGYTF | TGTGCCAGCAGCTCATCGGACGGCTATGGCTACACCTTC
TRBD2 | TRBJ2-1 | TRBV11-3 | NA | CASSLDPSGGYNEQFF | TGTGCCAGCAGCTTAGATCCTAGCGGGGGCTACAATGAGCAGTTCTTC
TRBD1 | TRBJ2-7 | TRBV4-2 | NA | CASSLQEDREIYEQYF | TGTGCCAGCAGTTTACAGGAAGACAGGGAGATATACGAGCAGTACTTC
TRBD1 | TRBJ2-2 | TRBV7-3 | NA | CASSPRTGGGGANTGELFF | TGTGCCAGCAGCCCGCGGACAGGGGGCGGAGGAGCGAACACCGGGGAGCTGTTTTTT